Shown below are 7 T cell receptor beta chains from a single sample sequenced in a study of T cells after posttransplantation cyclophosphamide. Only in-frame clones appear in the TCRdb table, and some are missing; sequencing was by immunoSEQ multiplex PCR. The table lists approximately 50,000 clones, 94% of them singletons. The sample consisted of PBMCs. These receptors all stem from a woman aged 30 to 39 in good health and a related stem cell transplant donor.

The chain links TRBV7-2 to TRBJ1-4, with a tentative D call TRBD1 (6 bases). With 2 bases removed from V and 2 bases from J, the gap between germline ends came to 12 bases. The CDR3 is 16 residues long. CDR1 SGHTA and CDR2 FQGNSA come from the germline V gene. As DNA, the CDR3 is TGTGCCAGCAGCTTATTCGCGACAGGCACTAATGAAAAACTGTTTTTT. This sequence encodes CASSLFATGTNEKLFF. The full variable domain, its missing parts supplied by reference TRBV7-2 and TRBJ1-4, is GAGVSQSPSNKVTEKGKDVELRCDPISGHTALYWYRQSLGQGLEFLIYFQGNSAPDKSGLPSDRFSAERTGGSVSTLTIQRTQQEDSAVYLCASSLFATGTNEKLFFGSGTQLSVL.

This chain links TRBV5-1 with TRBJ1-4; D not resolved. CDR1 and CDR2 (germline): SGHRS, YFSETQ. Trimming left V 7 bases short and J 4 bases short, with 8 bases between. The CDR3 extends over 12 amino acids. CDR3 in DNA: TGCGCCAGCGGACGGGATAATGAAAAACTGTTTTTT. Encoded protein: CASGRDNEKLFF. The full variable domain, its missing parts supplied by reference TRBV5-1 and TRBJ1-4, is KAGVTQTPRYLIKTRGQQVTLSCSPISGHRSVSWYQQTPGQGLQFLFEYFSETQRNKGNFPGRFSGRQFSNSRSEMNVSTLELGDSALYLCASGRDNEKLFFGSGTQLSVL.

This sequence joins TRBV10-3 and TRBJ2-1; possible D gene TRBD1, 7 bases. In germline, CDR1 is ENHRY, CDR2 SYGVKD. The germline V and J ends were trimmed by 6 bases and 4 bases, with 22 bases remaining between them. The CDR3 is made up of 17 amino acids. In DNA form, the CDR3 reads TGTGCCATCAGCGCGGCGGGGACAGCCCAACATTACAATGAGCAGTTCTTC. Translation gives CAISAAGTAQHYNEQFF.

The CDR3 loop reads CATSRGLAGGPSRRAQYF. The CDR3 DNA is TGTGCCACCAGCCGAGGACTAGCGGGGGGACCGTCCCGTCGTGCGCAGTACTTC. This rearrangement joins TRBV15 to TRBJ2-5, with TRBD2 matching 14 bases. The CDR3 extends over 18 amino acids. The ends lost 5 bases at V and 11 bases at J; junction bases unmatched: 19. In germline, CDR1 is LNHNV, CDR2 YYDKDF (reference sequence).

The chain employs TRBV11-2 and TRBJ2-2; weak D call: TRBD2 (6 bases). CDR3 size: 14 residues. V lost 4 bases to trimming and J lost 6 bases, with 12 bases between them. Germline CDR1 SGHAT, CDR2 FQNNGV. This CDR3 is CASSSYGGAGELFF. The CDR3 DNA reads as TGTGCCAGCAGCTCATACGGGGGTGCCGGGGAGCTGTTTTTT.

The V gene is TRBV9, the J gene TRBJ2-2; a weak D match, TRBD1 (6 bases). The germline V and J ends were trimmed by 1 base and 5 bases, with 15 bases remaining between them. CDR3 length: 16 residues. Germline values: CDR1 SGDLS, CDR2 YYNGEE. The CDR3 loop reads CASSVSAGAVTGELFF. In DNA, the CDR3 is TGTGCCAGCAGCGTATCGGCAGGGGCGGTAACCGGGGAGCTGTTTTTT.

This clone was recorded only once. The chain uses TRBV6-1 and TRBJ2-7; D is perhaps TRBD1 (6 bases). Per the germline V gene, CDR1 is MNHNS and CDR2 is SASEGT. V was trimmed by 4 bases and J by 4 bases, leaving 8 bases between them. CDR3 length: 12 amino acids. The CDR3 reads CASSAGEYEQYF. In nucleotides, the CDR3 is TGTGCCAGCAGTGCAGGGGAGTACGAGCAGTACTTC.